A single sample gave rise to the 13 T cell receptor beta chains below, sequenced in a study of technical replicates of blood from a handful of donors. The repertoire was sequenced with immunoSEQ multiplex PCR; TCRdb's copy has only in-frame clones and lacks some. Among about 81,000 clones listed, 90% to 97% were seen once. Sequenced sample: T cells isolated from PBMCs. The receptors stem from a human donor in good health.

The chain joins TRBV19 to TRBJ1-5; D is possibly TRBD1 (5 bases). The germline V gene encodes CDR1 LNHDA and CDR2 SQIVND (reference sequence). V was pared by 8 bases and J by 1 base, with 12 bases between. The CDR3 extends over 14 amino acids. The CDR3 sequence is CASEAGISNQPQHF. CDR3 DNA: TGTGCCAGTGAAGCAGGGATCAGCAATCAGCCCCAGCATTTT.

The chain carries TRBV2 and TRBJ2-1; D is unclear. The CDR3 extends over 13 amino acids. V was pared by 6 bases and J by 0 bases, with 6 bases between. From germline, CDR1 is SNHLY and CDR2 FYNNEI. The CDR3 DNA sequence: TGTGCCAGCAGACAGAGCTCCTACAATGAGCAGTTCTTC. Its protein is CASRQSSYNEQFF.

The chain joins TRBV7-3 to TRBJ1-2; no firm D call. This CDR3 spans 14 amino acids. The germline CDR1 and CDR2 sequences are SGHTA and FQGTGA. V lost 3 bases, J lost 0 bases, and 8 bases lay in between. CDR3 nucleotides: TGTGCCAGCAGCTTGGACGGGGCTAACTATGGCTACACCTTC. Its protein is CASSLDGANYGYTF. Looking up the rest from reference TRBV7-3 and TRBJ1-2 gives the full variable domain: GAGVSQTPSNKVTEKGKYVELRCDPISGHTALYWYRQSLGQGPEFLIYFQGTGAADDSGLPNDRFFAVRPEGSVSTLKIQRTERGDSAVYLCASSLDGANYGYTFGSGTRLTVV.

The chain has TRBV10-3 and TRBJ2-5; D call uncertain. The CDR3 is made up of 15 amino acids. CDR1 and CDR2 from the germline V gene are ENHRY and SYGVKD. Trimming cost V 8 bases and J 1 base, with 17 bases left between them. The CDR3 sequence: CAIDLPAELQETQYF. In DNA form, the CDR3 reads TGTGCCATCGACCTTCCGGCGGAGCTCCAAGAGACCCAGTACTTC.

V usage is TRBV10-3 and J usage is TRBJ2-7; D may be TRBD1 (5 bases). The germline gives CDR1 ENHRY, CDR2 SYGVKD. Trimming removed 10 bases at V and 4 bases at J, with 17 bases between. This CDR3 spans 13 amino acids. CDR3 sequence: CATALGEKYEQYF. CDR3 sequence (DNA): TGTGCCACCGCGCTAGGGGAAAAATACGAGCAGTACTTC.

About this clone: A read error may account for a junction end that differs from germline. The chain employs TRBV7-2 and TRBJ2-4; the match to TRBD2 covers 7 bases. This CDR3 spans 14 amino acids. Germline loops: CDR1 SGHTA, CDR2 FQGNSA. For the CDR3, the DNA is TGTGCCAGCAGCTCAAAAAAGGGGAGCGGGATTCCCGCTTTC. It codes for CASSSKKGSGIPAF.

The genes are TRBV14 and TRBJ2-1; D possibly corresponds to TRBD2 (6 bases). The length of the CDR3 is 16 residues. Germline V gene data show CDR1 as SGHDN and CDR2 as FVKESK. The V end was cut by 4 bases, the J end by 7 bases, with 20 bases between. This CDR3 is CASSPLGTAEKNEQFF. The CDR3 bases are TGTGCCAGCAGCCCGCTCGGGACTGCCGAAAAAAATGAGCAGTTCTTC.

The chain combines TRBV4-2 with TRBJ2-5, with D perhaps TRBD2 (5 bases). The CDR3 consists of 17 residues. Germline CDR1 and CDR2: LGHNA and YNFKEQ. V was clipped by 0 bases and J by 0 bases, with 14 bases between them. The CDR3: CASSQDRVEDYQETQYF. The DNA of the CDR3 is TGTGCCAGCAGCCAAGATCGAGTGGAGGACTACCAAGAGACCCAGTACTTC.

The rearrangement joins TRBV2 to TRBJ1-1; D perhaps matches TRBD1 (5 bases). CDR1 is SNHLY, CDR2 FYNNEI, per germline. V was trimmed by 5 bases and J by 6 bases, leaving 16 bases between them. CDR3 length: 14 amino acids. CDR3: CASSTQGMKPEAFF. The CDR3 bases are TGTGCCAGCAGTACCCAGGGAATGAAGCCTGAAGCTTTCTTT.

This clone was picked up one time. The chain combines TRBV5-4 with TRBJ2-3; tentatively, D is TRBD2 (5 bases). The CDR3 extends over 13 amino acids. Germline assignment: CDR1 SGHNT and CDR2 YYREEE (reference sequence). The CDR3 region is CAITGLTEDTQYF. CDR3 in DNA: TGTGCTATAACCGGACTCACAGAAGATACGCAGTATTTT.

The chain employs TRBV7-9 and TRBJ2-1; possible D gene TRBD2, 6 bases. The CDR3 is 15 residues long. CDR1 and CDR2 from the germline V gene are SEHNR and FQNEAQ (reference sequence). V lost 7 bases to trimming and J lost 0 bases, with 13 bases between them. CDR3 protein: CASNHGSTSYNEQFF. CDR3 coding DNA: TGTGCCAGCAATCACGGGAGCACCTCCTACAATGAGCAGTTCTTC.

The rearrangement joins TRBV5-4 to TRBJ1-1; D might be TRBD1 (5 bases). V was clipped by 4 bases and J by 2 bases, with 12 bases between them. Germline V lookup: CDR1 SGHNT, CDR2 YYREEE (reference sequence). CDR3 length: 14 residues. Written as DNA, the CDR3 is TGTGCCAGCAGCGGAGACAGCGATAACACTGAAGCTTTCTTT. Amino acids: CASSGDSDNTEAFF.

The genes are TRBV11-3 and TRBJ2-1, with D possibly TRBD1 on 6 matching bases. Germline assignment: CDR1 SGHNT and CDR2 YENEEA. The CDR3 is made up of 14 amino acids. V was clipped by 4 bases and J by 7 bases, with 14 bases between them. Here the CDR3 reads CASSSNRDKNEQFF. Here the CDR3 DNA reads TGTGCCAGCAGCTCCAACCGGGACAAAAATGAGCAGTTCTTC.